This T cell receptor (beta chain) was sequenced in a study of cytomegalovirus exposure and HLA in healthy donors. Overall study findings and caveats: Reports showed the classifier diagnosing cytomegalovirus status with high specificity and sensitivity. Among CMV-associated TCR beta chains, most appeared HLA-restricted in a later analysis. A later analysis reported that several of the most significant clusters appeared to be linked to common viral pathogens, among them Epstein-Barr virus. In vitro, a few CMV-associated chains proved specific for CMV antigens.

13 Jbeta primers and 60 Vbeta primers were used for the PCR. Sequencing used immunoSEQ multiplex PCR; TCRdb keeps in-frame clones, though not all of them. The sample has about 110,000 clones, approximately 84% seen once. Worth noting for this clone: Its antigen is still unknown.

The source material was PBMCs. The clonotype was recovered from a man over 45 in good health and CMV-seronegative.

CDR3 loop: CASSLVGSTGELFF. Here the CDR3 DNA reads TGTGCCAGCAGCTTAGTTGGGAGCACCGGGGAGCTGTTTTTT. The chain couples TRBV7-9 to TRBJ2-2; possible D gene TRBD2, 5 bases. CDR3 length equals 14 residues. V lost 1 base to trimming and J lost 4 bases, with 7 bases between them. CDR1 and CDR2 (germline): SEHNR, FQNEAQ (reference sequence). Together with reference TRBV7-9 and TRBJ2-2, the CDR3 gives the full variable domain: DTGVSQNPRHKITKRGQNVTFRCDPISEHNRLYWYRQTLGQGPEFLTYFQNEAQLEKSRLLSDRFSAERPKGSFSTLEIQRTEQGDSAMYLCASSLVGSTGELFFGEGSRLTVL.